These T cell receptor beta chains were read from a single sample in a study of CD8 T cells in ankylosing spondylitis. TCRdb independently ran MiXCR on the 5' RACE reads; one entry per CDR3 protein. In the table there are fewer than 750,000 distinct CDR3 sequences, 15% to 20% of which are singletons. Source material: blood, either unsorted or a sorted T cell fraction (not recorded which). Every receptor here comes from a male donor with ankylosing spondylitis. Each CDR3 is given with its conserved first and last residue. The order of the fields is J gene, clone size, D gene, V gene, CDR3 DNA, CDR3 protein. D genes are given only for firm matches. Size tells how often a clone was seen (once, few, many) or the class of an expanded clone, and some rows leave it out.

J gene: TRBJ2-5
clone size: few
D gene: .
V gene: TRBV5-1
CDR3 DNA: TGCGCCAGCAGCTTCTCCCGGGACAAATACCAAGAGACCCAGTACTTC
CDR3 protein: CASSFSRDKYQETQYF

J gene: TRBJ1-6
clone size: few
D gene: .
V gene: TRBV4-2
CDR3 DNA: TGTGCCAGCAGCCAAGTGGCGAGCTCCTATAATTCACCCCTCCACTTT
CDR3 protein: CASSQVASSYNSPLHF

J gene: TRBJ2-2
clone size: few
D gene: TRBD2
V gene: TRBV5-1
CDR3 DNA: TGCGCCAGCAGCTTGGAACTAGCGAAGCACACCGGGGAGCTGTTTTTT
CDR3 protein: CASSLELAKHTGELFF

J gene: TRBJ2-7
clone size: .
D gene: TRBD2
V gene: TRBV12-3/TRBV12-4
CDR3 DNA: TGTGCCAGCAGTTCAGCGACTAGCGGGGGGGCCTACGAGCAGTACTTC
CDR3 protein: CASSSATSGGAYEQYF

J gene: TRBJ2-1
clone size: few
D gene: TRBD2
V gene: TRBV4-1
CDR3 DNA: TGCGCCAGCAGCCAAAAACCGGGACTAGCGGATCACAATGAGCAGTTCTTC
CDR3 protein: CASSQKPGLADHNEQFF

J gene: TRBJ2-3
clone size: .
D gene: .
V gene: TRBV12-3/TRBV12-4
CDR3 DNA: TGTGCCAGCAGTCCGGAGGATACGCAGTATTTT
CDR3 protein: CASSPEDTQYF

J gene: TRBJ2-3
clone size: .
D gene: .
V gene: TRBV7-2
CDR3 DNA: TGTGCCAGCAGTCGTACCCCGGATACTCACATCGATACGCAGTATTTT
CDR3 protein: CASSRTPDTHIDTQYF

J gene: TRBJ2-7
clone size: .
D gene: TRBD2
V gene: TRBV7-2
CDR3 DNA: TGTGCCAGCAGCTTCTTAGCGGGAGGTATGGGCGAGCAGTACTTC
CDR3 protein: CASSFLAGGMGEQYF

J gene: TRBJ1-1
clone size: few
D gene: TRBD1
V gene: TRBV5-1
CDR3 DNA: TGCGCCAGCAGCACACAACCCCTCCGGACAGGGTGGGACACTGAAGCTTTCTTT
CDR3 protein: CASSTQPLRTGWDTEAFF

J gene: TRBJ2-7
clone size: .
D gene: TRBD2
V gene: TRBV27
CDR3 DNA: TGTGCCAGCAGTGGGAGGACTAGCGGCCACTACGAGCAGTACTTC
CDR3 protein: CASSGRTSGHYEQYF

J gene: TRBJ2-7
clone size: few
D gene: TRBD2
V gene: TRBV5-1
CDR3 DNA: TGCGCCAGCGGCCTAGCGGTAGGAGGATATGAGCAGTACTTC
CDR3 protein: CASGLAVGGYEQYF

J gene: TRBJ2-1
clone size: .
D gene: .
V gene: TRBV20-1
CDR3 DNA: TGCAGTGCTAGATCGGACTTGAGCTCCTACAATGAGCAGTTCTTC
CDR3 protein: CSARSDLSSYNEQFF

J gene: TRBJ1-5
clone size: few
D gene: .
V gene: TRBV24-1
CDR3 DNA: TGTGCCACCAGTGATTCACGACAGGCAAATCAGCCCCAGCATTTT
CDR3 protein: CATSDSRQANQPQHF

J gene: TRBJ2-3
clone size: few
D gene: .
V gene: TRBV27
CDR3 DNA: TGTGCCAGCAGTTTTCTGGGACAAACAGATACGCAGTATTTT
CDR3 protein: CASSFLGQTDTQYF

J gene: TRBJ2-3
clone size: few
D gene: .
V gene: TRBV29-1
CDR3 DNA: TGCAGCGTTGAAGGAATTTTAGATACGCAGTATTTT
CDR3 protein: CSVEGILDTQYF

J gene: TRBJ2-1
clone size: few
D gene: .
V gene: TRBV29-1
CDR3 DNA: TGCAGCGCCGAGGGGCAGGGGAGAGGTGAGCAGTTCTTC
CDR3 protein: CSAEGQGRGEQFF

J gene: TRBJ2-5
clone size: .
D gene: .
V gene: TRBV12-3/TRBV12-4
CDR3 DNA: TGTGCCAGCGGCTCCAGGGTGAAAGAGACCCAGTACTTC
CDR3 protein: CASGSRVKETQYF

J gene: TRBJ1-3
clone size: few
D gene: TRBD1
V gene: TRBV7-9
CDR3 DNA: TGTGCCAGCAGCGTTGGACAGGCGGGTGGAAACACCATATATTTT
CDR3 protein: CASSVGQAGGNTIYF

J gene: TRBJ2-1
clone size: few
D gene: .
V gene: TRBV29-1
CDR3 DNA: TGCAGCTATAAAGGTTCGTCCTTTAATGAGCAGTTCTTC
CDR3 protein: CSYKGSSFNEQFF

J gene: TRBJ1-1
clone size: many
D gene: .
V gene: TRBV28
CDR3 DNA: TGTGCCAGCAGTTTCAGGGGTCTGAACACTGAAGCTTTCTTT
CDR3 protein: CASSFRGLNTEAFF

J gene: TRBJ1-6
clone size: .
D gene: TRBD1
V gene: TRBV10-3
CDR3 DNA: TGTGCCATCAAGGGGGACAGCGCATCACCCCTCCACTTT
CDR3 protein: CAIKGDSASPLHF

J gene: TRBJ1-1
clone size: .
D gene: TRBD1
V gene: TRBV20-1
CDR3 DNA: TGCAGTGCTAGAGATTCGGGACAGGTGAACACTGAAGCTTTCTTT
CDR3 protein: CSARDSGQVNTEAFF

J gene: TRBJ2-7
clone size: .
D gene: TRBD1
V gene: TRBV27
CDR3 DNA: TGTGCCAGCAGTTTAAACAGGGGCTCCTACGAGCAGTACTTC
CDR3 protein: CASSLNRGSYEQYF

J gene: TRBJ2-2
clone size: few
D gene: .
V gene: TRBV5-1
CDR3 DNA: TGCGCCAGCAGCCCCCAGGGGGGGCCGAACACCGGGGAGCTGTTTTTT
CDR3 protein: CASSPQGGPNTGELFF

J gene: TRBJ2-5
clone size: .
D gene: .
V gene: TRBV10-3
CDR3 DNA: TGTGCCATCAGTGAGGAGGGGCCTCGCTGGGAGACCCAGTACTTC
CDR3 protein: CAISEEGPRWETQYF

J gene: TRBJ1-2
clone size: .
D gene: .
V gene: TRBV12-3/TRBV12-4
CDR3 DNA: TGTGCCAGCAGTTTAAACACTGGCTACACCTTC
CDR3 protein: CASSLNTGYTF

J gene: TRBJ1-2
clone size: .
D gene: .
V gene: TRBV9
CDR3 DNA: TGTGCCAGCAGCGTAGCTAGCCAGGCGGGGTATGGCTACACCTTC
CDR3 protein: CASSVASQAGYGYTF

J gene: TRBJ1-3
clone size: few
D gene: .
V gene: TRBV20-1
CDR3 DNA: TGCAGTGTAGGGCAGGGGCGAAACACCATATATTTT
CDR3 protein: CSVGQGRNTIYF

J gene: TRBJ2-2
clone size: .
D gene: TRBD2
V gene: TRBV12-3/TRBV12-4
CDR3 DNA: TGTGCCAGCAGTCCCGGGACTAGCGCGACCGGGGAGCTGTTTTTT
CDR3 protein: CASSPGTSATGELFF

J gene: TRBJ2-2
clone size: few
D gene: TRBD1
V gene: TRBV7-2
CDR3 DNA: TGTGCCAGCAGCTTTTTGTCAGGGGGCACCGGGGAGCTGTTTTTT
CDR3 protein: CASSFLSGGTGELFF

J gene: TRBJ2-7
clone size: .
D gene: TRBD2
V gene: TRBV18
CDR3 DNA: TGTGCCAGCTCACCGCTAGCGGGAGGGGTCGAGCAGTACTTC
CDR3 protein: CASSPLAGGVEQYF

J gene: TRBJ2-5
clone size: .
D gene: TRBD2
V gene: TRBV3-1
CDR3 DNA: TGTGCCAGCATCTACACTACCGGGGCGGGAGGGGAGACCCAGTACTTC
CDR3 protein: CASIYTTGAGGETQYF

J gene: TRBJ2-7
clone size: few
D gene: TRBD2
V gene: TRBV5-6
CDR3 DNA: TGTGCCAGCAGCTTGTTCCTAGCGGGAGGGCCGAGCGAGCAGTACTTC
CDR3 protein: CASSLFLAGGPSEQYF

J gene: TRBJ2-2
clone size: few
D gene: .
V gene: TRBV29-1
CDR3 DNA: TGCAGCGTTGAGTTGGGGGGCTTCAGTACCGGGGAGCTGTTTTTT
CDR3 protein: CSVELGGFSTGELFF

J gene: TRBJ1-5
clone size: few
D gene: .
V gene: TRBV6-1
CDR3 DNA: TGTGCCAGCAAGGACGGGGGACAGCCCCAGCATTTT
CDR3 protein: CASKDGGQPQHF

J gene: TRBJ2-1
clone size: .
D gene: TRBD1
V gene: TRBV24-1
CDR3 DNA: TGTGCCACCAGTGATACACGCCGAGGGGGCGAATACAATGAGCAGTTCTTC
CDR3 protein: CATSDTRRGGEYNEQFF

J gene: TRBJ2-3
clone size: .
D gene: .
V gene: TRBV20-1
CDR3 DNA: TGCAGTGCTAGAGTGGTCCCTTTAGCGGGCACAGATACGCAGTATTTT
CDR3 protein: CSARVVPLAGTDTQYF

J gene: TRBJ2-5
clone size: .
D gene: TRBD2
V gene: TRBV11-2
CDR3 DNA: TGTGCCAGCAGCTCGTATCCGGGGGGGGGTCAAGAGACCCAGTACTTC
CDR3 protein: CASSSYPGGGQETQYF

J gene: TRBJ2-7
clone size: few
D gene: .
V gene: TRBV4-1
CDR3 DNA: TGCGCCAGCAGCCAACCGGGCCTCACCTACGAGCAGTACTTC
CDR3 protein: CASSQPGLTYEQYF

J gene: TRBJ2-1
clone size: many
D gene: TRBD2
V gene: TRBV27
CDR3 DNA: TGTGCCAGCAGTTTGGGTCTAGCGGGAGGAGAGCAGTTCTTC
CDR3 protein: CASSLGLAGGEQFF

J gene: TRBJ2-5
clone size: few
D gene: .
V gene: TRBV20-1
CDR3 DNA: TGCAGTGCTAGAGTAGGGCTAGGCCAAGAGACCCAGTACTTC
CDR3 protein: CSARVGLGQETQYF

J gene: TRBJ2-6
clone size: .
D gene: .
V gene: TRBV4-3
CDR3 DNA: TGCGCCAGCAGCCAATGGGGAGCGGTTGGGGCCAACGTCCTGACTTTC
CDR3 protein: CASSQWGAVGANVLTF

J gene: TRBJ2-7
clone size: .
D gene: TRBD2
V gene: TRBV12-3/TRBV12-4
CDR3 DNA: TGTGCCAGCAGTTTTGGGAGGGGCGAGCAGTACTTC
CDR3 protein: CASSFGRGEQYF

J gene: TRBJ1-4
clone size: .
D gene: .
V gene: TRBV20-1
CDR3 DNA: TGCAGTGCCGATGACCCTAATGAAAAACTGTTTTTT
CDR3 protein: CSADDPNEKLFF

J gene: TRBJ2-7
clone size: .
D gene: TRBD1
V gene: TRBV28
CDR3 DNA: TGTGCCAGCAGTTTTTTTGTAGGGGACAGGGGTTCCGACGAGCAGTACTTC
CDR3 protein: CASSFFVGDRGSDEQYF

J gene: TRBJ2-7
clone size: .
D gene: TRBD1
V gene: TRBV4-1
CDR3 DNA: TGCGCCAGCAGCCAAGTGGACAGGACCTACGAGCAGTACTTC
CDR3 protein: CASSQVDRTYEQYF

J gene: TRBJ2-7
clone size: .
D gene: .
V gene: TRBV28
CDR3 DNA: TGTGCCAGCAGTTTGATATCACGGTACGAGCAGTACTTC
CDR3 protein: CASSLISRYEQYF

J gene: TRBJ2-2
clone size: .
D gene: .
V gene: TRBV11-3
CDR3 DNA: TGTGCCAGCAGCTCGATGGGGGCCTCCGGGGAGCTGTTTTTT
CDR3 protein: CASSSMGASGELFF

J gene: TRBJ1-1
clone size: few
D gene: .
V gene: TRBV7-9
CDR3 DNA: TGTGCCAGCAGCTTAGCCGCGCAGATGAACACTGAAGCTTTCTTT
CDR3 protein: CASSLAAQMNTEAFF

J gene: TRBJ2-7
clone size: .
D gene: TRBD2
V gene: TRBV12-3/TRBV12-4
CDR3 DNA: TGTGCCAGCAGTACTCCCAAAGAGGGACTAGCGGGAGCAGGGGCGTACGAGCAGTACTTC
CDR3 protein: CASSTPKEGLAGAGAYEQYF

J gene: TRBJ2-1
clone size: .
D gene: TRBD2
V gene: TRBV10-1
CDR3 DNA: TGCGCCAGCAGTGATCAGGGAATAGCGGGGGGCCTTAACTACAATGAGCAGTTCTTC
CDR3 protein: CASSDQGIAGGLNYNEQFF

J gene: TRBJ2-6
clone size: .
D gene: TRBD2
V gene: TRBV4-1
CDR3 DNA: TGCGCCAGCAGCTGGGGGGGTAGCGGAGGATTCTCTGGGGCCAACGTCCTGACTTTC
CDR3 protein: CASSWGGSGGFSGANVLTF

J gene: TRBJ2-3
clone size: .
D gene: .
V gene: TRBV28
CDR3 DNA: TGTGCCAGCAGTCCTCCCTACGAGGACCAGCCTATCACAGATACGCAGTATTTT
CDR3 protein: CASSPPYEDQPITDTQYF